A selection of T cell receptor beta chains follows, all from one sample in a study of T cells after yellow fever vaccination. TCRdb re-derived calls from the 5' RACE reads in MiXCR, one entry per CDR3 protein. The profile covers about 260,000 distinct CDR3 sequences, with around 13% appearing a single time and about 0.51% taken by the ten largest. The material sequenced was CD4+ T cells sorted from PBMCs, taken 45 days after the yellow fever booster vaccination. Receptor source: a man aged 25 to 45 who received the YFV17D yellow fever vaccine. The CDR3 runs from the conserved cysteine through the conserved F or W. D genes are given only for firm matches. Clone size, where shown, is once, few, many, or a class for clones that have expanded.

V	size	J	D	DNA	CDR3
TRBV6-6	many	TRBJ2-7	-	TGTGCCAGCAGTTACTCCCAGGCTGAGCAGTACTTC	CASSYSQAEQYF
TRBV10-2	-	TRBJ2-1	TRBD2	TGCGCCAGCAGTGACCCCGGGACTAGCCGATGGGAGCAGTTCTTC	CASSDPGTSRWEQFF
TRBV19	-	TRBJ2-7	-	TGTGCCAGTAGCCGGTCTATAAGCGGCGGAGCCCTCGAGCAGTACTTC	CASSRSISGGALEQYF
TRBV11-2	few	TRBJ2-1	-	TGTGCCAGCACCAAAACCCTAGCGCCGAGCTCCTACAATGAGCAGTTCTTC	CASTKTLAPSSYNEQFF
TRBV7-3	many	TRBJ2-1	-	TGTGCCAGCAGCCCACACCCCGGGGAGCAGTTCTTC	CASSPHPGEQFF
TRBV29-1	-	TRBJ2-2	-	TGCAGCGTTGAAGAAGTAGGAGGCGGGGAGCTGTTTTTT	CSVEEVGGGELFF
TRBV5-1	few	TRBJ1-1	TRBD1	TGCGCCAGCAGCGCGGGGACAGGCCCCCGCCTGAACACTGAAGCTTTCTTT	CASSAGTGPRLNTEAFF
TRBV7-9	few	TRBJ2-7	-	TGTGCCAGCAGCTCCGTAGCGGGTAGGGGGGAGCAGTACTTC	CASSSVAGRGEQYF
TRBV12-3/TRBV12-4	few	TRBJ2-7	-	TGTGCCAGCAGTTTATTAGCGGAGATCGAGCAGTACTTC	CASSLLAEIEQYF
TRBV12-3/TRBV12-4	-	TRBJ1-2	-	TGTGCCAGCAGCACCGGGGGTACGGATGGCTACACCTTC	CASSTGGTDGYTF
TRBV21-1	few	TRBJ2-7	-	TGTGCCAGCAGCACCGACTCGGAGGTCTACGAGCAGTACTTC	CASSTDSEVYEQYF
TRBV18	-	TRBJ1-5	TRBD1	TGTGCCAGCTCAAAAGGGGGCAGCAATCAGCCCCAGCATTTT	CASSKGGSNQPQHF
TRBV7-3	-	TRBJ2-2	-	TGTGCCAGCGCGCGGGACAACACCGGGGAGCTGTTTTTT	CASARDNTGELFF
TRBV21-1	-	TRBJ2-5	-	TGTGCCAGCAGCAAAGGGAACAGGGGGCGTGAGACCCAGTACTTC	CASSKGNRGRETQYF
TRBV27	few	TRBJ2-1	TRBD2	TGTGCCAAAGCAATTGGGGGAGGGCCCAATGAGCAGTTCTTC	CAKAIGGGPNEQFF
TRBV7-2	many	TRBJ2-3	-	TGTGCCAGCAGCTTAGGGGCAGATACGCAGTATTTT	CASSLGADTQYF
TRBV16	-	TRBJ1-4	-	TGTGCCAGCAGCCAAAGGAGCGCTAATGAAAAACTGTTTTTT	CASSQRSANEKLFF